The rows below give T cell receptor beta chains drawn from one sample of a study of OX40 agonist ivuxolimab in advanced cancers. The data were produced by immunoSEQ multiplex PCR, yet TCRdb's version contains in-frame clones alone and is incomplete. The sample lists some 100,000 clones, 90% occurring once. The specimen comprised CD4+ or CD8+ T cells sorted from blood, sampled in a trial of the OX40 agonist ivuxolimab. The receptors shown here come from an adult with an advanced solid tumor such as melanoma, head and neck, liver or kidney cancer. The CDR3 runs from the conserved cysteine through the conserved F or W. Fields, in order: V gene, J gene, CDR3 length, D gene, clone size, CDR3 protein, CDR3 DNA. The D gene is left open where the match is weak. Some rows mark clone size as missing; the rest say once, few, many or name a class of expanded clone.

>TRBV27|TRBJ2-5|13|.|.
CASSWLYQETQYF
TGTGCCAGCAGTTGGTTGTACCAAGAGACCCAGTACTTC
>TRBV5-4|TRBJ2-7|12|TRBD2|.
CASSLVGLAPAF
TGTGCCAGCAGCTTGGTTGGACTAGCCCCCGCTTTC
>TRBV5-8|TRBJ2-7|14|.|.
CASSLSGVPYEQYF
TGTGCCAGCAGCTTGAGTGGGGTTCCCTACGAGCAGTACTTC
>TRBV7-9|TRBJ2-1|18|TRBD2|.
CASSPVPGGPSSYNEQFF
TGTGCCAGCAGCCCAGTGCCGGGAGGCCCGAGCTCCTACAATGAGCAGTTCTTC
>TRBV5-1|TRBJ1-1|16|TRBD1|.
CASSLVWSTGSTEAFF
TGCGCCAGCAGCTTGGTATGGTCGACAGGGTCCACTGAAGCTTTCTTT
>TRBV5-1|TRBJ1-5|14|.|once
CASSPRTDHQPQHF
TGCGCCAGCAGCCCCCGGACAGATCACCAGCCCCAGCATTTT
>TRBV7-2|TRBJ2-3|16|.|.
CASSTYGVAGTDTQYF
TGTGCCAGCAGCACCTACGGAGTGGCCGGCACAGATACGCAGTATTTT
>TRBV15|TRBJ1-5|16|.|.
CATSRDQALSNQPQHF
TGTGCCACCAGCAGAGATCAGGCCCTTAGCAATCAGCCCCAGCATTTT
>TRBV7-7|TRBJ2-7|16|TRBD1|few
CASSLLPGQSSYEQYF
TGTGCCAGCAGCCTGTTACCGGGACAGAGCTCCTACGAGCAGTACTTC
>TRBV7-3|TRBJ2-2|11|.|.
CASSLTGELFF
TGTGCCAGCAGCCTGACAGGGGAGCTGTTTTTT
>TRBV28|TRBJ2-3|14|.|once
CASRTQGNTDTQYF
TGTGCCAGCAGGACACAGGGTAACACAGATACGCAGTATTTT
>TRBV6-5|TRBJ2-1|14|.|.
CASSINRGGNEQFF
TGTGCCAGCAGCATAAACAGGGGAGGCAATGAGCAGTTCTTC
>TRBV27|TRBJ1-2|12|.|.
CASSGRNYGYTF
TGTGCCAGCAGTGGAAGAAACTATGGCTACACCTTC
>TRBV5-4|TRBJ1-2|13|.|.
CASSLGVGNGYTF
TGTGCCAGCAGCTTGGGGGTAGGAAATGGCTACACCTTC
>TRBV6-4|TRBJ1-2|16|TRBD1|.
CASSRRTGGFDYGYTF
TGTGCCAGCAGTAGACGGACAGGGGGCTTCGACTATGGCTACACCTTC
>TRBV5-1|TRBJ2-1|16|TRBD1|once
CASSLPGQGGYNEQFF
TGCGCCAGCAGCCTACCTGGACAGGGGGGGTACAATGAGCAGTTCTTC
>TRBV11-2|TRBJ2-1|15|.|.
CASSLVLGGYNEQFF
TGTGCCAGCAGCTTAGTATTAGGAGGTTACAATGAGCAGTTCTTC
>TRBV4-1|TRBJ1-3|13|TRBD1|.
CASSPGQGFTIYF
TGCGCCAGCAGCCCCGGACAGGGATTCACCATATATTTT
>TRBV2|TRBJ1-1|16|.|.
CATRASGGPLNTEAFF
TGTGCCACCCGGGCGTCGGGGGGCCCCCTGAACACTGAAGCTTTCTTT
>TRBV27|TRBJ2-1|14|TRBD2|.
CASSSRLAVNEQFF
TGTGCCAGCAGCTCCCGACTAGCCGTTAATGAGCAGTTCTTC
>TRBV25-1|TRBJ2-5|14|.|.
CASSESGAKETQYF
TGTGCCAGCAGTGAATCCGGGGCAAAAGAGACCCAGTACTTC
>TRBV6-4|TRBJ1-5|17|.|.
CASSDSNPGNGDQPQHF
TGTGCCAGCAGTGACTCGAATCCAGGGAATGGAGATCAGCCCCAGCATTTT
>TRBV10-3|TRBJ1-1|16|TRBD1|.
CAISEPRQGASTEAFF
TGTGCCATCAGTGAGCCCCGACAGGGGGCGTCCACTGAAGCTTTCTTT
>TRBV2|TRBJ1-3|16|.|few
CASSAQQPTSGNTIYF
TGTGCCAGCAGTGCGCAACAGCCGACCTCTGGAAACACCATATATTTT
>TRBV6-5|TRBJ2-7|12|.|.
CASSPGRYEQYF
TGTGCCAGCAGTCCGGGTCGCTACGAGCAGTACTTC
>TRBV6-6|TRBJ1-2|15|TRBD1|.
CASSRGDRSNYGYTF
TGTGCCAGCAGCCGGGGGGACAGATCTAACTATGGCTACACCTTC
>TRBV30|TRBJ2-2|15|.|.
CAWRKPGVYTGELFF
TGTGCCTGGCGGAAACCTGGGGTATACACCGGGGAGCTGTTTTTT
>TRBV10-1|TRBJ1-4|15|TRBD1|.
CASSIGTGVNEKLFF
TGCGCCAGCAGTATCGGGACAGGGGTTAATGAAAAACTGTTTTTT
>TRBV7-3|TRBJ2-1|15|.|.
CASSSDYGSYNEQFF
TGTGCCAGCAGCTCAGACTACGGCTCCTACAATGAGCAGTTCTTC
>TRBV19|TRBJ2-7|13|.|.
CASSRDGTYEQYF
TGTGCCAGTAGCCGGGACGGTACCTACGAGCAGTACTTC
>TRBV19|TRBJ1-4|16|TRBD1|.
CASSLQGALIVEKLFF
TGTGCCAGTAGTCTCCAGGGGGCGCTCATCGTTGAAAAACTGTTTTTT
>TRBV19|TRBJ2-5|15|TRBD1|.
CASSPTTGGGETQYF
TGTGCCAGTAGCCCGACTACAGGGGGCGGTGAGACCCAGTACTTC
>TRBV20-1|TRBJ1-1|11|.|.
CSASLDTEAFF
TGCAGTGCTAGTCTAGACACTGAAGCTTTCTTT